This TCR beta chain comes out of a study of blood T cell repertoires in COVID-19. Study at large: COVID-19 samples collected from the United States, Italy and Spain covered acute and convalescent phases. Nucleic acid was either cDNA or gDNA, and it came from T cells, B-cell-depleted T cells, or PBMCs.

This CDR3 comprises 18 residues. Per germline, CDR1 GTSNPN and CDR2 SVGIG (reference sequence). Trimming took 5 bases from V and 2 from J, leaving 26 bases between them. Original processing methods: Amplified reference gene primers provided the basis for estimating nucleated cell counts. Clones were read by immunoSEQ multiplex PCR, and TCRdb kept only the in-frame ones, dropping some. D and trimming come from the DNA, and the V and J calls and clone size come from that table. The table shows some 120,000 clones, with 75% to 95% occurring only once. V gene TRBV30 combines with J gene TRBJ2-3; a weak D match, TRBD1 (7 bases). This receptor was identified in a human donor with active COVID-19. The donor label of this sample is uncertain. Sequencing used peripheral blood. CDR3 coding DNA: TGTGCCTGGCGACCCAGAAGGGGGCGACTAGTGGACACAGATACGCAGTATTTT. Translating it yields CAWRPRRGRLVDTDTQYF.